The rows below give T cell receptor beta chains drawn from one sample of a study of shared clonotypes between healthy human individuals. Profiled with immunoSEQ multiplex PCR; TCRdb holds only in-frame clones, not every one. The data hold approximately 340,000 clones, with over 65% observed a single time. Sequenced input: memory CD4+ T cells sorted from blood. These receptors were obtained from a man aged 25-45 years in good health. Both conserved end residues are part of each CDR3. The D gene is left open where the match is weak. Where a row states a size, it is once, few, many or the class of an expanded clone; other rows omit it.

V gene	clone size	D gene	J gene	CDR3 DNA	CDR3 protein
TRBV2	.	.	TRBJ2-4	TGTGCCAGCCAGGGGCGCAAAAACATTCAGTACTTC	CASQGRKNIQYF
TRBV4-1	.	TRBD2	TRBJ2-1	TGCGCCAGCAGCCTGGGACTAGCGGGAGTTGGTAATGAGCAGTTCTTC	CASSLGLAGVGNEQFF
TRBV27	.	TRBD2	TRBJ2-7	TGTGCCAGCAGTTCCCAACTAGCGGGAGGGCCATCCTACGAGCAGTACTTC	CASSSQLAGGPSYEQYF
TRBV5-6	few	.	TRBJ1-5	TGTGCCAGCAGTGTTGACAGTGGGTCGGGCAATCAGCCCCAGCATTTT	CASSVDSGSGNQPQHF
TRBV5-1	.	TRBD2	TRBJ2-2	TGCGCCAGCAGCTCTGGACTAGTGGGACCGAACACCGGGGAGCTGTTTTTT	CASSSGLVGPNTGELFF
TRBV20-1	.	.	TRBJ1-1	TGCCGGACAGCTTTAAACACTGAAGCTTTCTTT	CRTALNTEAFF
TRBV2	.	TRBD2	TRBJ2-3	TGTGCCAGTCAGCCTAGCGGGAGGGATACGCAGTATTTT	CASQPSGRDTQYF
TRBV6-1	few	TRBD1	TRBJ2-7	TGTGCCAGCAGTGAAAGAGACAGGGCGTCCTACGAGCAGTACTTC	CASSERDRASYEQYF
TRBV6-5	.	.	TRBJ2-7	TGTGCCACACACCCAGTCGGCCTAAAAACCTACGAGCAGTACTTC	CATHPVGLKTYEQYF
TRBV7-7	.	TRBD2	TRBJ2-5	TGTGCTAGCAGCTTAGCGGAGACTAGCGGGAGGCGGGAGACCCAGTACTTC	CASSLAETSGRRETQYF
TRBV29-1	.	.	TRBJ1-3	TGCAGCGTTGGGACCTCTGGAAACACCATATATTTT	CSVGTSGNTIYF
TRBV6-1	many	.	TRBJ1-5	TGTGCCAGCAGTGTCCAGGGGACGCAGCCCCAGCATTTT	CASSVQGTQPQHF
TRBV9	few	TRBD1	TRBJ1-2	TGTGCCAGCAGCGTAGCTGCACAGGGGGATGGCTACACCTTC	CASSVAAQGDGYTF
TRBV28	.	TRBD1	TRBJ2-1	TGTGCCACCCGACAGGGGAACAATGAGCAGTTCTTC	CATRQGNNEQFF
TRBV6-5	.	.	TRBJ2-7	TGTGCCAGCAGCCAAGAATTCCAAGCCTACGAGCAGTACTTC	CASSQEFQAYEQYF